This T cell receptor beta chain was profiled in a study of T cells in narcolepsy. Findings and limits, study-wide: HCRT-specific and TRIB2-specific autoreactive clonotypes appeared among same-patient CSF and blood CD4+ clonotypes. Blood of same and different patients, but not healthy controls, reportedly held recurring autoreactive clonotypes. No autoreactive T cell clone sequences appeared in some memory CD4+ repertoires.

Only in-frame clones appear in the TCRdb table, and some are missing; sequencing was by immunoSEQ multiplex PCR. The sample lists 34,000 or so clones, around three quarters occurring once. Note on this clone: As yet, its antigen is unknown.

The TCR originated in a human donor in good health. What was sequenced was memory (CD45RA-) CD4+ T cells from blood.

The DNA of the CDR3 is TGTGCCAGCAGCCAAGGCGGGAGTAGCGAGCAGTACTTC. Translating it yields CASSQGGSSEQYF. The chain carries TRBV14 and TRBJ2-7; 7 bases fit TRBD2. Germline CDR1 SGHDN, CDR2 FVKESK. Trimming at V came to 1 base and at J to 6 bases, leaving 3 bases not matched to a gene. CDR3 size: 13 residues.